This T cell receptor beta chain was profiled in a study of CD8 T cells in Susac syndrome. The V gene end was trimmed by 4 bases and the J gene end by 4 bases; junction bases not matched to a gene: 7. CDR1 SGHRS and CDR2 YFSETQ come from the germline V gene. The CDR3 has 14 residues. Random-hexamer reverse transcription was applied to roughly 0.5 to 1 ug RNA. The amplification used immunoSEQ multiplex PCR on TCR beta CDR3; it spanned 54 Vbeta and 13 Jbeta. In TCRdb, the immunoSEQ multiplex PCR reads were re-called with MiXCR into one record per CDR3 protein. This sample has some 120,000 distinct CDR3 sequences, with about 92% found just once.

The chain uses TRBV5-1 and TRBJ2-7; 8 bases match TRBD2. The clonotype originates from a human donor with multiple sclerosis. The sequenced sample consisted of CD8+ T cells from PBMCs. The CDR3 sequence is CASSPGLDIYEQYF. The CDR3, as DNA: TGCGCCAGCAGCCCGGGACTAGACATATACGAGCAGTACTTC.